This TCR beta chain was identified during a study of cytomegalovirus exposure and HLA in healthy donors (dated by TCRdb to about 2017). Turning to the overall study: An earlier analysis of approximately 590 of the donors reported 250 to 350 Gb of sequence data and about 100 million unique TCR beta sequences from 150 million to 200 million T cells. Roughly 320 gigabases of sequencing data and around 90 million unique TCR sequences made up an early release that covered over 550 HLA-typed donors. Of the 350 to 400 genotyped donors, 81% fell in the genetic ancestry cluster associated with self-reported Caucasian donors. The study was designed to test whether signatures of past pathogen exposure could be identified by cataloging public T cell receptors. The study used immunosequencing to profile the T cell repertoires of hundreds of subjects and linked those repertoires to cytomegalovirus serostatus. Besides the first cohort of 500 to 700 subjects, a separate validation cohort made up of over 100 different subjects was used. To predict cytomegalovirus infection status, the study brought together high-throughput TCR immunosequencing, statistical association of individual TCRs with disease status, and machine learning. To study patterns of TCR occurrence, a later analysis re-analyzed previously published TCR beta repertoires from around 660 donors and added high-resolution HLA genotyping. The later analysis used no new phenotypic data to find candidate immune exposures, relying instead on TCR beta sequences and their occurrence across donors. In an earlier analysis of 500 to 650 of the donors, high-throughput TCR beta sequencing was used to judge whether each TCR beta V gene segment behaved as functional or pseudogenic. Donor age, sex, ethnicity and CMV serostatus were collected together with the repertoire data. A later genetic analysis took genome-wide SNP genotypes for 398 of the 666 donors and used that subset as a discovery cohort. Every discovery cohort repertoire had been produced on one sequencing platform. Class I and class II HLA loci were covered by the typing at four-digit resolution. Typing coverage differed by locus: A, B, C, DRB1 and DQB1 were typed in about 620-640 donors, DQA1 in 500 to 550, DPA1 in 600 to 610, and DPB1 in about 450. About five DR-DQ haplotypes were handled as single units for association and clustering, since linkage in the cohort was strong. Among roughly 400 genotyped donors of the cohort, an average of around 240,000 unique TCR beta nucleotide sequences was sequenced per donor, of which about 18% were non-productive.

Of note for this clone: Its antigen remains unidentified. Qualities for individual bases were not recorded, and no much larger clone is one base off.

The paper as a whole reports these results and caveats: This cohort had only TCR beta chains sequenced, and the lack of alpha or paired-chain data limited which features could be detected. Because HLA typing was missing for some donors at each locus, association tests included only the typed subset. The classifier was reported to diagnose cytomegalovirus status with high specificity and sensitivity in both the original cohort and the validation cohort. Correlated functional status among segregating V segments might reflect linkage disequilibrium, but an unknown experimental factor could not be ruled out. The authors suggested that the approach could potentially be extended to other disease states and immunological phenotypes. Assigning TCR associations to individual alleles was difficult when HLA alleles, especially DR and DQ, strongly co-occurred. In a later analysis, most CMV-associated TCR beta chains were found to appear HLA-restricted, with HLA associations seemingly driven largely by CMV exposure. A later analysis found that HLA-associated TCR beta chains were more clonally expanded and had lower generation probabilities than equally common non-associated chains. A further reported finding was that TCR beta sequences accurately predicted the HLA-A and HLA-B alleles for most subjects in the first cohort. A later analysis found that TCR association rates varied across HLA loci, with DRB1 alleles showing the most associated TCRs and HLA-C alleles the fewest. A total of some 180 TCR beta chains were listed by the study as associated with cytomegalovirus. Presence/absence analyses assumed roughly uniform sequencing depth across donors, an assumption that may not hold. Because counts were too low, some 17 rarely observed V segments, including chromosome 9 orphons, were left out of the earlier analysis of 587 of the donors. According to a later genetic analysis, donors in an Asian-associated ancestry cluster had fewer N-insertions in productive TCRs than the approximately 700-donor mean. In an earlier analysis of some 550 of the donors, most TCR beta V segments were observed in productive rearrangements about 90% or about 30% of the time, broadly matching IMGT annotations. A later analysis associated about 17,000 TCR beta sequences with specific HLA alleles at a false discovery rate of 0.05. The sequencing pipeline was judged likely to have produced a cluster of highly shared sequence variants as a technical artifact. Several of the top co-occurrence clusters appeared to be linked to parvovirus B19, influenza, CMV and Epstein-Barr virus, according to a later analysis. V-gene and J-gene trimming of TCR beta chains was associated with a missense DCLRE1C variant in a later genetic analysis, and the association was replicated in an independent cohort. The 87-base-pair reads could not distinguish some IMGT-functional V segments, including TRBV6-2 and TRBV6-3, so those segments were excluded. In vitro tests confirmed that a few of the cytomegalovirus-associated TCR beta chains recognize cytomegalovirus antigens. Across donors, most TCR sequences were observed very rarely, whereas some public TCRs were present in many individuals. The only immune exposure information available for the cohort was CMV serostatus.

The cohort consisted of 650 to 700 healthy bone marrow donors. All cohort members were sampled while nominally healthy, although unrecorded immune exposures were likely present. The donor tested CMV seronegative and was one of the 352 seronegative cohort members. A peripheral blood sample was collected from each donor, and TCR beta sequencing was performed on peripheral blood mononuclear cells. The Qiagen DNeasy Blood Extraction Kit was used to extract genomic DNA from the blood cell samples. The protocol used for the library was the immunoSEQ multiplex PCR assay. A mixture of 60 forward primers for TCR Vbeta segments and 13 reverse primers for TCR Jbeta segments was used in the multiplex PCR. Amplification of the CDR3 region of rearranged TCR beta genes was performed with a multiplex PCR assay on genomic DNA. The amplified TCR beta libraries were sequenced on the Illumina HiSeq System as 87-base-pair reads. The published analysis was carried out like this. In a later analysis, 80 million or so unique TCR beta chains were counted across the approximately 670 repertoires, and roughly 11 million of these chains were shared by at least two donors. A nearest-neighbor algorithm error-corrected the raw reads and collapsed the reads into unique sequences, merging closely related sequences to remove PCR and sequencing errors. V, D and J gene segments were assigned by aligning CDR3 sequences to IMGT reference sequences. Each retained sequence needed at least a six-nucleotide match to both a V gene segment and a J gene segment. Rearrangements were classified as productive when the CDR3 lacked stop codons and remained in frame with V and J, and all other rearrangements were classified as non-productive. Following IMGT convention, CDR3 was defined as the stretch from the second conserved V-encoded cysteine up to the conserved J-encoded phenylalanine. The earlier analysis of 587 of the donors excluded sequences that lacked an unambiguous match to a single V gene segment. In an earlier analysis of several hundred of the donors, V segments were called functional above 56.7% productive rearrangements and were called segregating when the between-donor standard deviation exceeded 5%. A statistical classification framework was developed to diagnose cytomegalovirus status using the catalog of TCR beta chain sequences. A later analysis assigned V and J genes by comparing TCR nucleotide sequences with IMGT/GENE-DB human TR gene sequences. The TCRdist pipeline was used in a later analysis to assign CDR3 sequences and most-parsimonious VDJ recombination scenarios. A later analysis defined each TCR beta chain by its CDR3 amino acid sequence plus V-gene family, and excluded reads lacking a unique V-gene family. In a later analysis, around 650 highly shared, low-generation-probability nucleotide sequences were removed to address suspected cross-contamination and a sequencing artifact. A later analysis calculated a clonal expansion index for each public chain from normalized within-repertoire ranks of inferred template counts. Generation probabilities in a later analysis came from a VDJ recombination model fitted to out-of-frame rearrangements, and those results were checked against IGoR. In a later analysis, TCR-TCR, TCR-HLA and TCR-CMV co-occurrence was scored with hypergeometric tests, and a repertoire-size bias correction was applied to TCR pairs. To estimate false discovery rates, a later analysis permuted the HLA or CMV assignments 20 times. A later analysis grouped co-occurring TCRs with DBSCAN, adding TCRdist sequence similarity when clustering within HLA-allele-positive subsets. Repertoires with fewer than 30,000 or more than 120,000 public chains were left out of co-occurrence clustering, as were a handful of repertoires with anomalous nucleotide sharing. Drawn from immuneACCESS, this table holds only the in-frame rearrangements with V and J called that TCRdb kept. Clones are partly lost; checked studies trace under half to an unresolved V gene and leave the rest unexplained. V and J calls plus clone size are reproduced from that table; the DNA served to infer D and trimming. The sample table lists 100,000 to 150,000 clones, 80% of them with a count of one. Clones ranked in the top ten supply approximately 4% of the sample.

At the junction V is shortened by 3 bases and J by 5 bases; bases outside the gene matches: 1. The germline V gene specifies MDHEN as CDR1 and SYDVKM as CDR2. The CDR3 has 13 amino acids, counting the end cysteine and phenylalanine. Left in the record is the CDR3 DNA by itself, 39 bases read in frame from the first base. The sequencing input was PBMCs. The sequence was collected from a woman aged 40 to 50 in good health and CMV-seronegative. The V gene is TRBV28 and the J gene is TRBJ2-3, with 8 bases aligning to TRBD2. The CDR3 corresponds to CASSLGLGDTQYF. The DNA reads TGTGCCAGCAGTTTGGGACTAGGAGATACGCAGTATTTT.